This T cell receptor beta chain was recovered during a study of response to subunit inactivated influenza vaccine (dated by TCRdb to 2016 to 2018). Background for the entire study: The study used deep quantitative T cell receptor repertoire profiling to track responses to a trivalent subunit inactivated influenza vaccine. Here is what the overall study found, with its caveats: According to the authors, only a limited number of new T cells may be recruited by each seasonal influenza vaccination.

This clonotype was counted many times. Its cognate antigen has yet to be identified. Per-base qualities were not stored, and no clone one base away is much larger. The library was produced with RT-PCR. Sequenced on an Illumina HiSeq 2500. TCRdb's own reprocessing of the public reads used fastp at Q25 and MiXCR and kept productive beta chains. Each CDR3 protein gets just one entry, which takes the most common genes and DNA from the rows behind it. The sample records more than 550,000 distinct CDR3 sequences, around 11% of which are singletons. Roughly 11% of the sample comes from the top ten. The trim is 1 base for V and 7 bases for J, with a gap of 10 bases between the germline ends. CDR1 SGHAT and CDR2 FQNNGV are derived from the germline V gene. The CDR3 runs 13 amino acids, cysteine and phenylalanine included. The read is trimmed to its CDR3 DNA, 39 bases read in frame from base 1. These same data were also listed under a study on T cells expressing NK-cell markers. Per the second study: The TCR beta cDNA libraries were made using 5'RACE template switching, a step that added both a universal primer site and unique molecular identifiers. TCR beta-chain repertoires were profiled in sorted CD3+CD56+NKG2C+, CD3+CD56+NKG2C- and CD3+CD56-NKG2C+ T-cell subsets from fewer than 10 donors. Of the eight sequenced donors, seven were found to be HCMV-seropositive and one was found to be HCMV-seronegative. To restrict sorting to alphabetaTCR-expressing T cells, an anti-gammadeltaTCR antibody was added in several experiments. For roughly six donors, the dominant CD3+CD56+NKG2C+ clonotypes were among the top 10 CD8+ clonotypes and accounted for 1.0-7.0% of CD8+ T cells. Those dominant clonotypes were again the most abundant among CD3+CD56-NKG2C+ cells in several donors, at roughly 25-60.1%. It remained unclear whether the expanded NKG2C-expressing T cell clones were specific for HCMV antigens. All eight donors whose samples were sequenced were randomly selected healthy volunteers, three of them men and five women. HCMV serostatus was determined by detecting HCMV-specific IgG in serum with a commercial ELISA kit. Ficoll density gradient centrifugation was used to isolate peripheral blood mononuclear cells from blood. For roughly 6 donors, bulk peripheral blood T-cell repertoires were additionally sequenced from unsorted PBMC. Priming for cDNA synthesis came from the TCR beta constant segment, and two successive PCR amplification steps followed. The libraries were sequenced on Illumina HiSeq 2000/2500, MiSeq or NextSeq, producing 2 x 150 bp reads. MIGEC was used to demultiplex reads and group reads by UMI, and MiTCR was used to assemble and quantify clonotypes. To remove erroneous sequences, TCR cDNA sequences were retained only when supported by two or more reads. The tcR package was used for downstream repertoire analysis, and clonotypes were matched across fractions by CDR3 nucleotide sequence plus V segment. VDJmatch was used to annotate antigen specificity against VDJdb, with one amino acid substitution in CDR3 permitted.

The sequence came from a man in his fifties or sixties who received an inactivated influenza vaccine. Donor details come from another sample of the same person, matched by shared clones. The sample in question was PBMCs from blood, obtained on the day of vaccination. The V and J segments used are TRBV11-2 and TRBJ1-1, with the D gene not clear enough to name. The sequenced DNA: TGTGCCAGCAGCTTAGGGACGGAATTTGAAGCTTTCTTT. This sequence encodes CASSLGTEFEAFF.